What follows describes a single T cell receptor beta chain. Which antigen it targets is not known. No base-level quality is on record; no much larger clone is a single base apart. The sample's time point label, decoded: pretreatment peripheral blood. The cohort comprised nearly 30 patients with locally advanced or metastatic urothelial carcinoma treated at Memorial Sloan Kettering on a trial protocol. Peripheral blood mononuclear cells were collected pretreatment and during treatment, at between 1 and 8 total time points per patient. The Qiagen DNeasy Blood extraction kit was used to purify genomic DNA from total PBMCs and tumor samples. Collected pretreatment and during treatment, PBMCs were isolated and stored as previously described. From the germline V gene, CDR1 is SGDLS and CDR2 is YYNGEE. The CDR3, from cysteine to phenylalanine, totals 16 residues. Just CDR3 DNA is preserved here, 48 bases in frame from base 1. Clipping removes 2 bases from V and 0 bases from J, with 1 as the unmatched junction base count.

This entry belongs to a study of PD-L1 blockade in urothelial cancer (dated 2017 in TCRdb). Study-wide context: Every patient began therapy in about 2014 and was given atezolizumab 1,200 mg intravenously every 3 weeks. Durable clinical benefit was defined as progression-free survival longer than 6 months, and TCR features were also tested against progression-free and overall survival. Pretreatment blood TCR-seq was available for about 27 patients, at least one posttreatment blood collection was obtained for some 25 patients, and tumor TCR-seq was available for some 25 patients. A median of about 140,000 T cells and 80,000 or so unique TCRs was obtained from blood samples, and a median clonality of roughly 0.082 was observed. Durable clinical benefit was achieved by nine patients but not by the remaining 20. In the same patients, pretreatment tumors underwent whole exome sequencing and RNA sequencing in addition to TCR sequencing. An ECOG performance status of 0 or 1 was recorded for the patients, and 0 to 3 prior chemotherapy regimens had been received by the patients. About 90% of the 29 patients were males with bladder-origin urothelial cancer, and about 60% of the roughly 29 reported a prior smoking history. The study, an exploratory multi-omic analysis, examined somatic, immune and clinical correlates of response to PD-L1 blockade with atezolizumab in urothelial cancer. Pretreatment tumor samples and matched peripheral blood, collected serially before and after atezolizumab treatment, underwent TCR sequencing. Blood samples were analyzed at 3 weeks after treatment start (second dose) and at 6 weeks after treatment start.

Broad study findings and their caveats: Small sample size (n of about 30) and many exploratory analyses mean the results are intended to be hypothesis-generating. Among patients with durable benefit, tumor-associated TCR clones showed greater expansion in peripheral blood 3 weeks after treatment started (n of about 20, p = 0.022). Improved progression-free and overall survival was associated with having pretreatment peripheral blood TCR clonality below the median.

Synthetic TCR analog templates were spiked into each PCR to estimate absolute template abundance from read counts. Using the immunoSEQ assay, TCRbeta CDR3 regions were amplified from genomic DNA with bias-controlled V and J gene primers. Sequencing of rearranged TCRbeta segments was done at approximately 20X coverage. The paper's data handling went like this. Sequencing errors were corrected by clustering and CDR3s were annotated against IMGT to assign V, D and J genes. Out-of-frame and stop-codon sequences were excluded, and only productive TCRbeta rearrangements were used in downstream analyses. Clonality was computed as one minus Shannon entropy normalized by the log of the number of unique productive sequences. Clones differing between time points or between blood and tumor were identified using Fisher's exact test with Benjamini-Hochberg correction, with an adjusted p below 0.01 applied as the threshold. TCRdb obtained this table from immuneACCESS and retained in-frame rearrangements with V and J assigned. These tables miss some clones; where compared with another copy, unresolved V genes account for less than half of the shortfall, and the remainder is unexplained. From that table come the V and J calls and clone size; the DNA was used to work out D and trimming. This sample holds approximately 94,000 clones; around 86% were observed only once. 1.5% to 2% of the sample is held by the ten biggest clonotypes.

The receptor comes from a man aged 55 to 69 with urothelial cancer. The specimen comprised PBMCs, sampled around atezolizumab (anti-PD-L1) treatment. This chain is built from TRBV9 and TRBJ2-3; 12 central nucleotides agree with TRBD2. The nucleotide sequence reads TGTGCCAGCAGCGTGACTAGCGGGAGTAGCACAGATACGCAGTATTTT. Its product reads: CASSVTSGSSTDTQYF.